One T cell receptor (beta chain) is described in this entry. It has no known antigen specificity. The sample holds no much larger clone one base away, and base qualities are not on file. Tumor samples were collected prior to definitive surgery or chemotherapy. Genomic DNA was extracted by the MD Anderson Biospecimen Extraction Resource, and TCR sequencing was done by the MD Anderson Cancer Genomics Laboratory. High-throughput TCR profiling via ImmunoSEQ was performed on the roughly 100 tumor samples. As for the authors' bioinformatics: The repertoire diversity metrics included richness (unique productive sequences), clonality, evenness and relatedness, and the Bhattacharyya coefficient was used to measure similarity between samples. A sensitivity analysis excluded TCRs with fewer than two reads and gave consistent conclusions. TCRdb obtained this table from immuneACCESS and retained in-frame rearrangements with V and J assigned. These tables miss some clones; where compared with another copy, unresolved V genes account for less than half of the shortfall, and the remainder is unexplained. The V and J calls and clone size come from that table; D and trimming were worked out from the DNA. The table for this sample lists about 8,800 clones; around 72% of them were counted only once. The top ten constitute roughly a tenth of the sample.

This entry comes from a study of high-grade serous ovarian cancer treatment subgroups listed by TCRdb under 2021. Regarding the research as a whole: On average, each sample produced 14,192 sequencing reads and some 7,000 unique TCR beta rearrangements. A cohort of some 30 patients was included: about 10 with no residual disease after primary surgery (R0), about 10 who were excellent NACT responders, and about 10 who were poor NACT responders. TCR beta repertoires were profiled in patients with high-grade serous ovarian cancer who were grouped, under a laparoscopic triage algorithm, by complete gross resection or by neoadjuvant chemotherapy response. In total there were 90 samples, since every patient provided one primary tumor sample and two metastatic tumor samples. Study-wide conclusions, independent of this receptor: Neoantigen level correlated positively with TCR clonal relatedness, and copy number variation and mutation load from whole-genome sequencing showed a positive trend with TCR clonal relatedness. Because bulk tumor TCR sequencing provided no spatial information, insight into HGSC tumor complexity and diversity was limited. TCR repertoire analyses focused on CDR3; CDR1 and CDR2 were not analyzed. Tumors from the same patient had repertoire similarity ranging from about 0.1 to 0.79, while tumors from different patients showed almost no similarity.

The sequencing input was tumor tissue. The sequence derives from a human donor with high-grade serous ovarian cancer.

The bases read TGTGCCAGCAGGCTGGACTCACACAATGAGCAGTTCTTC. It translates as CASRLDSHNEQFF. The chain is encoded by TRBV28 joined to TRBJ2-1, and perhaps TRBD2 as D gene, on 5 matching bases. The CDR3, from cysteine to phenylalanine, totals 13 residues. The sequence is cut down to CDR3 DNA, 39 bases in frame from base 1. The V end loses 6 bases and the J end loses 5 bases, and a stretch of 11 bases separates them. CDR1 and CDR2 are drawn from the germline V gene: MDHEN, SYDVKM.